In its sample, the clone carrying this T cell receptor beta chain was seen a few times. As yet, its antigen is unknown. With 2 bases removed from V and 4 bases from J, the gap between germline ends came to 14 bases. Germline values: CDR1 KGHSH, CDR2 LQKENI. This CDR3 has 15 amino acids. A CD45RO/CCR7/CD25/CD127/CD95/CD27 panel sorted naive, central memory, regulatory and stem cell-like memory CD4+ cells. The entry originates in a study of beta chain features in type 1 diabetes. Whole-study findings and limits: In these data, an HLA type influence on TCRB rearrangement remained unresolved. An over-representation of cells with high TCR expression could result from cDNA sequencing.

Expressed TCRB transcripts were sequenced, since all the RNA that had been isolated was reverse transcribed. Repertoires were generated with immunoSEQ multiplex PCR, while TCRdb's copy carries only in-frame clones and drops some. The sample yields about 250,000 clones, roughly 13% seen once. The TCR was taken from a woman aged 40 to 50 in good health. The chain has TRBV18 and TRBJ1-1; D is possibly TRBD1 (6 bases). Input material: naive CD4+ T cells from blood. CDR3 protein: CASSPKEGETTEAFF. The CDR3 DNA reads TGTGCCAGCTCACCAAAAGAGGGGGAAACCACTGAAGCTTTCTTT. Full variable domain (remainder filled in from reference TRBV18 and TRBJ1-1): NAGVMQNPRHLVRRRGQEARLRCSPMKGHSHVYWYRQLPEEGLKFMVYLQKENIIDESGMPKERFSAEFPKEGPSILRIQQVVRGDSAAYFCASSPKEGETTEAFFGQGTRLTVV.